Listed below are T cell receptor beta chains from one sample, sequenced in a study of early T cells in non-severe SARS-CoV-2 infection. One entry per CDR3 protein results from TCRdb running MiXCR on the 5' RACE reads. Of more than 35,000 distinct CDR3 sequences listed, roughly 3.9% are singletons. Sequencing input: whole blood. The receptors derive from an adult who was a healthcare worker with PCR-confirmed SARS-CoV-2 infection or an uninfected control (not recorded which). CDR3s include the opening cysteine and the closing phenylalanine or tryptophan. D genes are given only for firm matches. Clone size is stated in some rows and not others, as once, few, many or a class when expanded.

. | . | TRBJ2-7 | TRBV29-1 | CSGRRGYEQYF | TGCAGCGGCCGCAGGGGTTACGAGCAGTACTTC
. | few | TRBJ2-4 | TRBV2 | CASMVSRSDIQYF | TGTGCCAGCATGGTTTCTAGATCGGACATTCAGTACTTC
. | medium-sized | TRBJ2-3 | TRBV7-8 | CASSSYSTSALLTQYF | TGTGCCAGCAGCTCTTACTCCACCTCAGCCCTGCTCACGCAGTATTTT
. | many | TRBJ1-4 | TRBV5-4 | CASSWGGNPEKLFF | TGTGCCAGCAGCTGGGGGGGGAACCCTGAAAAACTGTTTTTT
TRBD2 | many | TRBJ2-5 | TRBV11-2 | CASSSSRESRETQYF | TGTGCCAGCAGCTCGTCGCGGGAGAGCCGTGAGACCCAGTACTTC
. | . | TRBJ1-2 | TRBV7-8 | CTSSLAQDGYTF | TGTACCAGCAGCTTAGCCCAGGATGGCTACACCTTC
TRBD1 | . | TRBJ2-5 | TRBV24-1 | CATSDPGTGYGETQYF | TGTGCCACCAGTGATCCCGGGACAGGGTATGGAGAGACCCAGTACTTC
. | many | TRBJ2-1 | TRBV4-3 | CASSQDFWGPDVDEQFF | TGCGCCAGCAGCCAAGATTTTTGGGGACCGGATGTCGATGAGCAGTTCTTC
TRBD1 | many | TRBJ2-1 | TRBV19 | CASSSGPGGYNEQFF | TGTGCCAGTAGTTCGGGTCCAGGGGGCTACAATGAGCAGTTCTTC
. | many | TRBJ2-1 | TRBV23-1 | CASSHETAPSYNEQFF | TGCGCCAGCAGTCATGAGACTGCGCCTTCCTACAATGAGCAGTTCTTC
. | many | TRBJ1-5 | TRBV6-2/TRBV6-3 | CASSSTGIDQPQHF | TGTGCCAGCAGTTCTACAGGGATTGACCAGCCCCAGCATTTT
. | many | TRBJ2-5 | TRBV7-3 | CASSLALQETQYF | TGTGCCAGCAGCTTAGCTCTTCAAGAGACCCAGTACTTC
. | few | TRBJ1-1 | TRBV4-2 | CASRGAAGGYTEAFF | TGTGCCAGCAGAGGCGCAGCGGGGGGGTATACTGAAGCTTTCTTT
. | many | TRBJ1-5 | TRBV19 | CASSMTIGQGGLRPQHF | TGTGCCAGTAGTATGACGATCGGGCAGGGAGGACTGCGGCCCCAGCATTTT
. | . | TRBJ2-5 | TRBV10-2 | CASSEGETQETQYF | TGCGCCAGCAGTGAGGGGGAGACTCAAGAGACCCAGTACTTC
. | many | TRBJ2-5 | TRBV7-2 | CASSSQGWETQYF | TGTGCCAGCAGCTCCCAGGGATGGGAGACCCAGTACTTC
. | many | TRBJ2-1 | TRBV18 | CASSPRGVGEQFF | TGTGCCAGCTCACCACGGGGGGTCGGTGAGCAGTTCTTC
TRBD1 | many | TRBJ2-3 | TRBV6-1 | CASRTPGTGPTQYF | TGTGCCAGCAGGACCCCCGGGACAGGGCCAACGCAGTATTTT
. | many | TRBJ1-1 | TRBV6-2/TRBV6-3 | CASTGGRRRQLNTEAFF | TGTGCCAGCACGGGCGGTCGCAGGAGACAGTTGAACACTGAAGCTTTCTTT
. | . | TRBJ2-2 | TRBV21-1 | CASRGGYTGELFF | TGTGCCAGCCGAGGGGGCTACACCGGGGAGCTGTTTTTT
. | . | TRBJ2-1 | TRBV11-2 | CASRVPGGSNEQFF | TGTGCCAGCAGGGTGCCAGGGGGGAGCAATGAGCAGTTCTTC
TRBD1 | many | TRBJ1-1 | TRBV4-1 | CASSQSDRENTEAFF | TGCGCCAGCAGCCAATCGGACAGGGAGAACACTGAAGCTTTCTTT
. | many | TRBJ2-3 | TRBV30 | CAWSWGDTQYF | TGTGCCTGGAGTTGGGGAGATACGCAGTATTTT
TRBD2 | many | TRBJ2-5 | TRBV6-5 | CASSFPGGETQYF | TGTGCCAGCAGTTTTCCGGGAGGCGAGACCCAGTACTTC
. | many | TRBJ2-1 | TRBV10-2 | CAIGAGPSYNEQFF | TGCGCCATAGGGGCGGGTCCCTCCTACAATGAGCAGTTCTTC
TRBD2 | many | TRBJ2-3 | TRBV24-1 | CATSDQTSGRVPDTQYF | TGTGCCACCAGTGATCAGACTAGCGGGAGGGTTCCAGATACGCAGTATTTT
. | many | TRBJ2-5 | TRBV29-1 | CSVGQANQETQYF | TGCAGCGTTGGACAGGCTAACCAAGAGACCCAGTACTTC
. | many | TRBJ2-1 | TRBV6-4 | CASSSQAGPQQFF | TGTGCCAGCAGTTCTCAAGCCGGGCCTCAGCAGTTCTTC
. | many | TRBJ1-1 | TRBV7-8 | CASSLRQGNTEAFF | TGTGCCAGCAGCTTAAGGCAGGGCAACACTGAAGCTTTCTTT
TRBD1 | many | TRBJ1-5 | TRBV12-3/TRBV12-4 | CASSPRGQPQHF | TGTGCCAGCAGCCCCAGGGGGCAGCCCCAGCATTTT
TRBD1 | few | TRBJ1-4 | TRBV9 | CASSASGQGARVEKLFF | TGTGCCAGCAGCGCCTCGGGACAGGGGGCGCGCGTTGAAAAACTGTTTTTT
TRBD1 | few | TRBJ2-2 | TRBV3-1 | CASSQDWGQKNTGELFF | TGTGCCAGCAGCCAAGATTGGGGACAGAAGAACACCGGGGAGCTGTTTTTT
. | many | TRBJ2-5 | TRBV6-5 | CASSRRGYGETQYF | TGTGCCAGCAGCCGCCGCGGGTACGGAGAGACCCAGTACTTC
TRBD1 | many | TRBJ1-2 | TRBV28 | CASSWGQTYGIGYTF | TGTGCCAGCAGTTGGGGACAGACCTATGGTATTGGCTACACCTTC
. | many | TRBJ1-5 | TRBV15 | CATSRADLNQPQHF | TGTGCCACCAGCAGGGCCGATCTCAATCAGCCCCAGCATTTT
. | many | TRBJ2-3 | TRBV7-9 | CASSLAGAASTDTQYF | TGTGCCAGCAGCTTAGCAGGAGCAGCTAGCACAGATACGCAGTATTTT
. | once | TRBJ1-1 | TRBV11-3 | CVSSLLGEAFF | TGTGTCAGCAGCTTACTCGGTGAAGCTTTCTTT
. | many | TRBJ2-5 | TRBV2 | CASGAVLETQYF | TGTGCCAGCGGGGCAGTCTTAGAGACCCAGTACTTC
. | few | TRBJ2-5 | TRBV7-8 | CASSLIWETQYF | TGTGCCAGCAGCTTGATCTGGGAGACCCAGTACTTC
. | many | TRBJ2-3 | TRBV28 | CASSSQTDTQYF | TGTGCCAGCAGTAGCCAGACAGATACGCAGTATTTT